These T cell receptor beta chains were read from a single sample in a study of TIL therapy for anti-PD-1-resistant metastatic lung cancer. Profiled with immunoSEQ multiplex PCR; TCRdb holds only in-frame clones, not every one. The sample yields 95,000 or so clones, roughly 65% seen once. Here the sequenced sample was tumor tissue, taken at baseline. These receptors were obtained from a person aged 25 to 79 with non-small cell lung cancer. Each CDR3 is given with its conserved first and last residue. The D gene is left open where the match is weak. The size entry is marked missing in some rows and otherwise reads once, few, many or a size class.

abundance: .; j_gene: TRBJ1-2; d_gene: .; v_gene: TRBV7-8; CDR3nt: TGTGCCACCCCCACGGAGGGGACCTATGGCTACACCTTC; CDR3aa: CATPTEGTYGYTF
abundance: few; j_gene: TRBJ1-3; d_gene: .; v_gene: TRBV5-6; CDR3nt: TGTGCCAGCAGCCATGGAAACACCATATATTTT; CDR3aa: CASSHGNTIYF
abundance: few; j_gene: TRBJ1-1; d_gene: .; v_gene: TRBV5-5; CDR3nt: TGTGCCAGCAGCCCCGGGACATTGAACACTGAAGCTTTCTTT; CDR3aa: CASSPGTLNTEAFF
abundance: .; j_gene: TRBJ1-4; d_gene: .; v_gene: TRBV7-6; CDR3nt: TGTGCCAGCAGCTTGGGGGGGAATAATGAAAAACTGTTTTTT; CDR3aa: CASSLGGNNEKLFF
abundance: .; j_gene: TRBJ2-7; d_gene: .; v_gene: TRBV9; CDR3nt: TGTGCCAGCAGCGTAGAAGGTAGCGGACTCTACGAGCAGTACTTC; CDR3aa: CASSVEGSGLYEQYF
abundance: .; j_gene: TRBJ1-4; d_gene: .; v_gene: TRBV5-8; CDR3nt: TGTGCCAGCAGCTTGGCCGGAGGAGGGAGTGAAAAACTGTTTTTT; CDR3aa: CASSLAGGGSEKLFF
abundance: .; j_gene: TRBJ2-6; d_gene: .; v_gene: TRBV24-1; CDR3nt: TGTGCCACCAGTGAAGGTCGGGGGCTGGGGGCCAACGTCCTGACTTTC; CDR3aa: CATSEGRGLGANVLTF
abundance: .; j_gene: TRBJ2-2; d_gene: .; v_gene: TRBV19; CDR3nt: TGTGCCAGTAGTATCTTTCTCAACACCGGGGAGCTGTTTTTT; CDR3aa: CASSIFLNTGELFF
abundance: .; j_gene: TRBJ2-3; d_gene: TRBD2; v_gene: TRBV6-5; CDR3nt: TGTGCCAGCCAAGGACTAGCGGGAGGCACAGATACGCAGTATTTT; CDR3aa: CASQGLAGGTDTQYF
abundance: few; j_gene: TRBJ2-2; d_gene: .; v_gene: TRBV29-1; CDR3nt: TGCAGCGTCTTCACCGGGGAGCTGTTTTTT; CDR3aa: CSVFTGELFF
abundance: .; j_gene: TRBJ2-5; d_gene: TRBD2; v_gene: TRBV4-3; CDR3nt: TGCGCCAGCAGCCGACAGACTAGCGGGGAGACCCAGTACTTC; CDR3aa: CASSRQTSGETQYF
abundance: once; j_gene: TRBJ2-2; d_gene: .; v_gene: TRBV28; CDR3nt: TGTGCCAGCAGTTTAGGGATTAACACCGGGGAGCTGTTTTTT; CDR3aa: CASSLGINTGELFF
abundance: once; j_gene: TRBJ2-1; d_gene: TRBD2; v_gene: TRBV7-2; CDR3nt: TGTGCCAGCAGCTTGGGACTAGCGGGAGGGAACAATGAGCAGTTCTTC; CDR3aa: CASSLGLAGGNNEQFF
abundance: .; j_gene: TRBJ1-1; d_gene: .; v_gene: TRBV28; CDR3nt: TGTGCCAGCATCTCTTTCACTGAAGCTTTCTTT; CDR3aa: CASISFTEAFF
abundance: .; j_gene: TRBJ1-2; d_gene: .; v_gene: TRBV11-2; CDR3nt: TGTGCCAGCAGCTTAGGCCCAGGGGAAAACTATGGCTACACCTTC; CDR3aa: CASSLGPGENYGYTF
abundance: many; j_gene: TRBJ1-5; d_gene: .; v_gene: TRBV27; CDR3nt: TGTGCCAGCAGTTTAGGTGGAGGAATAGGGAATCAGCCCCAGCATTTT; CDR3aa: CASSLGGGIGNQPQHF
abundance: .; j_gene: TRBJ2-2; d_gene: .; v_gene: TRBV7-9; CDR3nt: TGTGCCGGAGGGGAGGCGAGTTCCGGGGAGCTGTTTTTT; CDR3aa: CAGGEASSGELFF